The 15 T cell receptor beta chains in this list originate from one sample, sequenced in a study of cytomegalovirus exposure and HLA in healthy donors listed by TCRdb under 2017. Preparation of the library involved the immunoSEQ multiplex PCR assay. For the multiplex PCR, a mixture combining 60 forward primers for TCR Vbeta segments and 13 reverse primers for TCR Jbeta segments was used. This is the immuneACCESS table as TCRdb keeps it, with only in-frame sequences that have V and J called. A part of the clones is gone; compared with another copy, unresolved V genes explain less than half, and the rest is unexplained. The sample data list tens of thousands of clones, and less than 85% of these were observed just once. The ten most abundant clones make up under 2.5% of the sample. The sample comprised PBMCs. Every receptor here comes from a man aged 18-30 years in good health and CMV-seronegative.

J is TRBJ2-1 and V is TRBV5-1; 8 bases line up with TRBD2. Germline V gene lookup returns CDR1 SGHRS and CDR2 YFSETQ. V lost 4 bases and J lost 7; bases outside the gene matches: 10. This CDR3 contains 15 residues. CDR3 sequence: CASSRGDSGNNEQFF. The DNA for the CDR3 is TGCGCCAGCAGCCGGGGGGATAGCGGGAATAATGAGCAGTTCTTC.

This chain uses TRBV2 with TRBJ2-7; TRBD1 is a possible D gene (5 bases). The CDR3 has 15 residues. Per germline, CDR1 SNHLY and CDR2 FYNNEI. The V end lost 2 bases, the J end lost 3 bases, and 14 bases lay between the germline ends. In nucleotides, the CDR3 is TGTGCCAGCAGTGAAAGTAGGGGTCCCGTCTACGAGCAGTACTTC. Encoded protein: CASSESRGPVYEQYF.

The genes are TRBV27 and TRBJ2-7, with TRBD1 matching 7 bases. This CDR3 has 12 amino acids. Germline V CDR1 and CDR2: MNHEY, SMNVEV (reference sequence). The V and J ends lost 4 bases and 6 bases, in that order; junction bases with no gene match: 3. The CDR3 loop reads CASSSYRGEQYF. CDR3 DNA sequence: TGTGCCAGCAGTTCCTACAGGGGCGAGCAGTACTTC.

This chain links TRBV19 with TRBJ2-4; D may be TRBD1 (6 bases). Trimming cost V 1 base and J 9 bases, with 13 bases left between them. CDR3 size: 14 residues. Germline CDR1 and CDR2: LNHDA and SQIVND (reference sequence). The CDR3 coding sequence is TGTGCCAGTAGTATAGGCAGGGGTCTTTTCATTCAGTACTTC. Translation: CASSIGRGLFIQYF.

The chain uses TRBV27 and TRBJ2-1; TRBD1 matches 8 bases. With 6 bases clipped from V and 3 bases from J, the junction kept 7 bases outside the gene matches. The CDR3 runs 15 residues. The germline V gene has CDR1 MNHEY and CDR2 SMNVEV (reference sequence). The DNA of the CDR3 is TGTGCCAGCAGCCGAGGGACAGGAGACTACAATGAGCAGTTCTTC. Residues: CASSRGTGDYNEQFF.

This chain links TRBV6-4 with TRBJ2-2, with TRBD1 as a possible D gene (5 bases). CDR1 MRHNA and CDR2 SNTAGT come from the germline V gene. Trimming took 5 bases from V and 0 from J, leaving 10 bases between them. There are 15 residues in the CDR3. Written as DNA, the CDR3 is TGTGCCAGCAGTACAGACAGCGCGAACACCGGGGAGCTGTTTTTT. It specifies CASSTDSANTGELFF.

The table lists this clone with a count of one. This chain's CDR3 is CASTKGSEQYF. CDR3 nucleotide sequence: TGTGCCAGCACCAAGGGGTCCGAGCAGTACTTC. This chain links TRBV6-5 with TRBJ2-7, with a weak D call TRBD1 (5 bases). The CDR3 is 11 residues long. The germline V and J ends were trimmed by 7 bases and 6 bases, with 10 bases remaining between them. CDR1 is MNHEY and CDR2 is SVGAGI in the germline V gene.

As to this clone: Other DNA sequences from this sample encode an identical CDR3 as well. The V gene is TRBV5-6, the J gene TRBJ2-2; 10 positions match TRBD1. V was clipped by 2 bases and J by 5 bases; unmatched bases: 3. Germline CDR1 and CDR2: SGHDT and YYEEEE. The CDR3 is 15 amino acids. This chain's CDR3 is CASSFWDRGTGELFF. In DNA, the CDR3 is TGTGCCAGCAGCTTCTGGGACAGGGGTACCGGGGAGCTGTTTTTT.

The gene calls are TRBV4-1 and TRBJ2-5; 10 positions agree with TRBD1. Trimming cost V 2 bases and J 3 bases; bases outside gene matches: 6. The CDR3 runs 16 residues. Germline values: CDR1 MGHRA, CDR2 YSYEKL. The chain's CDR3 is CASSQTGTGAKETQYF. CDR3 DNA: TGCGCCAGCAGCCAAACCGGGACAGGGGCGAAAGAGACCCAGTACTTC.

The chain has TRBV9 and TRBJ1-5; D not resolved. Germline V gene sequence: CDR1 SGDLS, CDR2 YYNGEE. V shed 0 bases and J shed 3 bases, with 10 bases lying between them. CDR3 length equals 15 residues. DNA for the CDR3: TGTGCCAGCAGCGTAGGGCAGGAACACAATCAGCCCCAGCATTTT. Its translation: CASSVGQEHNQPQHF.

The chain carries TRBV10-3 and TRBJ1-3; tentatively, D is TRBD1 (6 bases). Germline CDR1 reads ENHRY; CDR2 reads SYGVKD. Trimming cost V 6 bases and J 2 bases, with 14 bases left between them. The CDR3 totals 15 residues. In nucleotides, the CDR3 is TGTGCCATCAGCCTCCAGGGGTCCCCTGGAAACACCATATATTTT. Translated, it gives CAISLQGSPGNTIYF.

The genes are TRBV25-1 and TRBJ2-5, with TRBD2 as a possible D gene (5 bases). CDR1 MGHDK and CDR2 SYGVNS come from the germline V gene. With 5 bases removed from V and 4 bases from J, the gap between germline ends came to 17 bases. The CDR3 runs to 15 residues. CDR3 in DNA: TGTGCCAGCAGTCCCGGGGTGTGGGAAGGAGAGACCCAGTACTTC. Translation gives CASSPGVWEGETQYF.

V and J are TRBV6-6 and TRBJ1-2; D call uncertain. Germline values: CDR1 MNHNY, CDR2 SVGAGI (reference sequence). The length of the CDR3 is 14 residues. Trimming pared 2 bases from V and 4 bases from J, leaving 11 bases between. The DNA for the CDR3 is TGTGCCAGCAGTTACAGTACTAGCTCCTATGGCTACACCTTC. Protein: CASSYSTSSYGYTF.

This chain links TRBV4-2 with TRBJ2-4, with D possibly being TRBD1 (5 bases). The CDR3 consists of 15 residues. Trimming took 1 base from V and 0 from J, leaving 7 bases between them. Germline CDR1 and CDR2: LGHNA and YNFKEQ. The CDR3 DNA sequence: TGTGCCAGCAGCCAAGGGGGCCTAGCCAAAAACATTCAGTACTTC. Its translation: CASSQGGLAKNIQYF.

The V gene is TRBV2, the J gene TRBJ2-4; D remains ambiguous. The CDR3 has 11 amino acids. V lost 7 bases to trimming and J lost 7 bases, with 8 bases between them. CDR1 is SNHLY, CDR2 FYNNEI, per germline. The CDR3 coding sequence is TGTGCCAGCACCACGCAGAACATTCAGTACTTC. Its protein is CASTTQNIQYF. The variable domain in full, completed from reference TRBV2 and TRBJ2-4, reads EPEVTQTPSHQVTQMGQEVILRCVPISNHLYFYWYRQILGQKVEFLVSFYNNEISEKSEIFDDQFSVERPDGSNFTLKIRSTKLEDSAMYFCASTTQNIQYFGAGTRLSVL.